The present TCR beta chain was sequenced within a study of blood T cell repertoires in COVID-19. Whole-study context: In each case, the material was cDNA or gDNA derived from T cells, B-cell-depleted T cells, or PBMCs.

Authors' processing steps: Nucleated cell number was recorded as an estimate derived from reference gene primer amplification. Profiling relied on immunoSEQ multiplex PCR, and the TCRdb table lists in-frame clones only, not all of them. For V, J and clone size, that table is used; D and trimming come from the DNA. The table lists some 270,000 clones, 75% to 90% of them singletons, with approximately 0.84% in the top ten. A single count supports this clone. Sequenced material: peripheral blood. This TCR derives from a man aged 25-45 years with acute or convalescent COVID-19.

The CDR3 DNA reads as TGTGCCAGCAGCTTTGGGGCAGGGTATGGTACGCAGTATTTT. Residues: CASSFGAGYGTQYF. The chain couples TRBV7-9 to TRBJ2-3, with D possibly being TRBD1 (5 bases). The CDR3 contains 14 residues. Germline CDR1 reads SEHNR; CDR2 reads FQNEAQ (reference sequence). The V end lost 3 bases, the J end lost 8 bases, and 15 bases lay between the germline ends.